A selection of T cell receptor beta chains follows, all from one sample in a study of blood T cells in healthy people across ages. From the 5' RACE reads, TCRdb called clonotypes with MiXCR, one entry per CDR3 protein. The sample records about 1,600,000 distinct CDR3 sequences, 42% being singletons. Material for sequencing was blood. The source of these receptors is a woman aged 18-35 years in good health. Both conserved end residues are part of each CDR3. The D gene is left open where the match is weak. Size is stated for part of the rows, as once, few or many counts, or as a class when the clone is expanded.

TRBJ2-7	12	NA	NA	TRBV20-1	CSARPPDYEQYF	TGCAGTGCTAGACCCCCGGACTACGAGCAGTACTTC
TRBJ1-2	15	NA	NA	TRBV3-1	CASSPSPGQKYGYTF	TGTGCCAGCAGCCCCTCACCCGGACAGAAGTATGGCTACACCTTC
TRBJ2-3	15	NA	NA	TRBV5-5	CASSYAGTSTDTQYF	TGTGCCAGCAGCTACGCCGGGACAAGCACAGATACGCAGTATTTT
TRBJ1-3	16	NA	NA	TRBV7-6	CASSRTPFSSGNTIYF	TGTGCCAGCAGCCGTACCCCTTTTTCCTCTGGAAACACCATATATTTT
TRBJ2-7	14	TRBD2	NA	TRBV10-3	CASERGGSYNEQYF	TGTGCCAGCGAGCGGGGGGGCTCCTACAATGAGCAGTACTTC
TRBJ2-7	15	NA	NA	TRBV20-1	CSARDMPGKGNEQYF	TGCAGTGCTAGAGATATGCCGGGAAAGGGAAACGAGCAGTACTTC
TRBJ2-3	13	NA	many	TRBV4-1	CASSRALTDTQYF	TGCGCCAGCAGCCGCGCTCTGACAGATACGCAGTATTTT
TRBJ1-6	15	TRBD1	NA	TRBV5-4	CASSWGQGSSSPLHF	TGTGCCAGCAGCTGGGGACAGGGGTCGAGTTCACCCCTCCACTTT
TRBJ2-5	16	NA	few	TRBV4-2	CASSLKFLGDEETQYF	TGTGCCAGCAGCCTCAAGTTTTTGGGCGATGAAGAGACCCAGTACTTC
TRBJ1-2	13	NA	NA	TRBV29-1	CSVGHPANYGYTF	TGCAGCGTTGGTCACCCAGCTAACTATGGCTACACCTTC
TRBJ2-3	14	NA	few	TRBV10-3	CAISNPPGPDTQYF	TGTGCCATCAGTAACCCGCCCGGTCCGGATACGCAGTATTTT
TRBJ2-3	14	NA	few	TRBV2	CASSDRGAADTQYF	TGTGCCAGCAGTGATCGGGGAGCCGCAGATACGCAGTATTTT
TRBJ2-7	13	NA	NA	TRBV18	CASSPGMRNEQYF	TGTGCCAGCTCACCTGGGATGAGGAATGAGCAGTACTTC
TRBJ2-1	16	NA	few	TRBV7-2	CASSPTPAGTYNEQFF	TGTGCCAGCAGCCCAACCCCAGCCGGCACCTACAATGAGCAGTTCTTC
TRBJ2-1	14	NA	many	TRBV7-3	CASSLNAGYNEQFF	TGTGCCAGCAGCTTAAATGCGGGTTACAATGAGCAGTTCTTC
TRBJ2-7	14	NA	NA	TRBV14	CASSQASVVGEQYF	TGTGCCAGCAGCCAAGCCTCCGTGGTTGGCGAGCAGTACTTC
TRBJ2-7	15	NA	NA	TRBV11-2	CASSLAGPGAYEQYF	TGTGCCAGCAGCTTAGCAGGGCCTGGAGCCTACGAGCAGTACTTC
TRBJ2-2	16	NA	few	TRBV20-1	CSARLPRGGDTGELFF	TGCAGTGCTAGACTACCCAGGGGAGGGGACACCGGGGAGCTGTTTTTT
TRBJ2-1	16	NA	NA	TRBV11-2	CASSGLPGGTSDEQFF	TGTGCCAGCAGCGGACTTCCTGGCGGGACTTCCGATGAGCAGTTCTTC
TRBJ2-1	16	NA	NA	TRBV27	CAGIPPGLHERNEQFF	TGTGCCGGCATCCCTCCGGGACTTCATGAACGCAATGAGCAGTTCTTC
TRBJ2-1	16	TRBD1	NA	TRBV29-1	CSVEGQGARGVGEQFF	TGCAGCGTTGAGGGACAGGGGGCGCGGGGCGTGGGTGAGCAGTTCTTC
TRBJ2-1	13	NA	NA	TRBV5-1	CASSPLIDNEQFF	TGCGCCAGCAGCCCTCTGATAGACAATGAGCAGTTCTTC
TRBJ1-1	11	TRBD1	NA	TRBV10-3	CSTGSGTEAFF	TGTTCGACAGGGTCTGGGACTGAAGCTTTCTTT
TRBJ1-1	15	NA	NA	TRBV10-3	CAISESLGGVTEAFF	TGTGCCATCAGTGAGTCTTTGGGAGGGGTGACTGAAGCTTTCTTT
TRBJ2-1	14	NA	NA	TRBV29-1	CSVEGGETYNEQFF	TGCAGCGTTGAGGGCGGGGAAACCTACAATGAGCAGTTCTTC
TRBJ1-1	14	NA	few	TRBV7-3	CASSLGAGYTEAFF	TGTGCCAGCAGCTTGGGGGCAGGTTACACTGAAGCTTTCTTT
TRBJ2-1	16	TRBD2	NA	TRBV7-7	CASSLNGRAGGSEQFF	TGTGCCAGCAGCCTGAACGGACGAGCGGGAGGTAGTGAGCAGTTCTTC
TRBJ1-1	15	NA	NA	TRBV7-2	CASSARGGLNTEAFF	TGTGCCAGCAGCGCCCGGGGGGGGCTGAACACTGAAGCTTTCTTT
TRBJ1-2	14	NA	few	TRBV29-1	CSVDHRGLVSGYTF	TGCAGCGTTGACCATCGGGGCCTAGTGAGTGGCTACACCTTC
TRBJ2-7	13	NA	NA	TRBV20-1	CSATDRATYEQYF	TGCAGTGCTACGGATCGGGCGACCTACGAGCAGTACTTC
TRBJ2-7	13	NA	few	TRBV20-1	CSARVPSGYEQYF	TGCAGTGCTAGAGTGCCCTCGGGCTACGAGCAGTACTTC
TRBJ2-7	13	NA	NA	TRBV7-9	CASSPVLNYEQYF	TGTGCCAGCAGCCCGGTACTAAACTACGAGCAGTACTTC
TRBJ2-7	14	NA	NA	TRBV19	CASRIGTSGDEQYF	TGTGCTAGTCGTATCGGGACTTCGGGGGACGAGCAGTACTTC
TRBJ1-2	14	NA	NA	TRBV29-1	CSVEDDTANYGYTF	TGCAGCGTTGAAGATGACACAGCTAACTATGGCTACACCTTC
TRBJ2-1	16	TRBD2	few	TRBV6-6	CASTPLAGNSYNEQFF	TGTGCCAGCACCCCTCTAGCGGGAAACTCCTACAATGAGCAGTTCTTC
TRBJ2-5	15	NA	NA	TRBV5-6	CASSLDRAGLGTQYF	TGTGCCAGCAGCTTGGACAGGGCGGGCTTGGGCACCCAGTACTTC
TRBJ2-1	14	NA	NA	TRBV9	CASSPRPYYNEQFF	TGTGCCAGCAGCCCCCGCCCGTACTACAATGAGCAGTTCTTC
TRBJ2-3	15	NA	once	TRBV3-1	CASSQDPEPTDTQYF	TGTGCCAGCAGCCAAGATCCGGAACCCACAGATACGCAGTATTTT
TRBJ2-7	14	NA	few	TRBV6-1	CASSESWGPYEQYF	TGTGCCAGCAGTGAAAGTTGGGGGCCCTACGAGCAGTACTTC
TRBJ2-3	14	NA	NA	TRBV5-8	CASSLAGHKDTQYF	TGTGCCAGCAGCTTGGCGGGCCACAAAGATACGCAGTATTTT
TRBJ2-7	17	TRBD2	NA	TRBV3-1	CASSQEIWSGGSYEQYF	TGTGCCAGCAGCCAAGAGATTTGGAGCGGGGGATCCTACGAGCAGTACTTC
TRBJ1-2	15	TRBD1	NA	TRBV27	CASSRRDRVLYGYTF	TGTGCCAGCAGCCGCCGGGACAGGGTGCTCTATGGCTACACCTTC
TRBJ2-1	15	NA	NA	TRBV6-5	CASSNPGEVENEQFF	TGTGCCAGTTCAAACCCGGGAGAGGTTGAAAATGAGCAGTTCTTC
TRBJ1-1	15	NA	NA	TRBV6-5	CASSYGLGLNTETFF	TGTGCCAGCAGTTACGGTCTGGGTCTGAACACTGAAACTTTCTTT
TRBJ2-5	13	NA	NA	TRBV6-6	CASSYRGEETQYF	TGTGCCAGCAGTTACCGCGGCGAAGAGACCCAGTACTTC
TRBJ1-1	15	NA	NA	TRBV20-1	CSARVWGGQNTEAFF	TGCAGTGCTAGAGTCTGGGGAGGGCAGAACACTGAAGCTTTCTTT
TRBJ2-3	16	TRBD1	few	TRBV24-1	CATKPLPTGGTDTQYF	TGTGCCACCAAGCCCCTGCCGACAGGGGGAACAGATACGCAGTATTTT